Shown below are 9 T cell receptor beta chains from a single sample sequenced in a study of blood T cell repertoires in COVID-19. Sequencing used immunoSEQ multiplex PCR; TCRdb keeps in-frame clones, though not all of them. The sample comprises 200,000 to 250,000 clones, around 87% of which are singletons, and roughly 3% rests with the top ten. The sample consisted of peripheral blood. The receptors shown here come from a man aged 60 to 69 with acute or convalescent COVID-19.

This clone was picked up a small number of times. This CDR3 is CASSNDPGKLPPYEQYF. DNA for the CDR3: TGTGCCAGCTCTAATGATCCCGGGAAATTACCCCCCTACGAGCAGTACTTC. J is TRBJ2-7 and V is TRBV28; TRBD2 is a possible D gene (5 bases). Trimming stripped 8 bases from V and 2 bases from J, with 25 bases between. The CDR3 length is 17 residues. Looked up from germline, CDR1 is MDHEN and CDR2 is SYDVKM.

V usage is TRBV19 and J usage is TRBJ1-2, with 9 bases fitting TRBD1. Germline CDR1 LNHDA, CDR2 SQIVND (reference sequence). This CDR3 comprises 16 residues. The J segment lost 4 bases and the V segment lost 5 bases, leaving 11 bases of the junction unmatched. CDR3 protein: CASSLSTGGSSYGYTF. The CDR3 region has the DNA TGTGCCAGTAGTCTCTCAACAGGGGGCTCATCCTATGGCTACACCTTC.

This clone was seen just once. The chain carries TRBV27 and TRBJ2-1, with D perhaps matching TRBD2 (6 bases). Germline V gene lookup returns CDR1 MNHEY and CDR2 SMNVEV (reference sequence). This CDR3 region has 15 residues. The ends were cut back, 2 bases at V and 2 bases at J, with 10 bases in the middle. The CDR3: CASSLRRLAYNEQFF. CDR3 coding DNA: TGTGCCAGCAGTTTAAGGAGACTAGCCTACAATGAGCAGTTCTTC.

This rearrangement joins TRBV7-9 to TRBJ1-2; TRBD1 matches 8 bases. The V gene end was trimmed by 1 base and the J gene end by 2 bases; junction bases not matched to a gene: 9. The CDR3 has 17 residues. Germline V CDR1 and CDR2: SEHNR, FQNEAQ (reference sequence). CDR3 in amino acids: CASSLDLDRAPNYGYTF. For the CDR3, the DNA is TGTGCCAGCAGCTTAGATCTGGACAGGGCACCAAACTATGGCTACACCTTC.

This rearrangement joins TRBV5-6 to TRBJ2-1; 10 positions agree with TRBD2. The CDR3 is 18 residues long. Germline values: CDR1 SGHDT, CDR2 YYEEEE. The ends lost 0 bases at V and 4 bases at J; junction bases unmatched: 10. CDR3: CASSLVGQRGGLYNEQFF. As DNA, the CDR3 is TGTGCCAGCAGCTTGGTCGGGCAGCGGGGGGGCTTATACAATGAGCAGTTCTTC. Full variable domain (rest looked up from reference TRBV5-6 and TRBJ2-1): DAGVTQSPTHLIKTRGQQVTLRCSPKSGHDTVSWYQQALGQGPQFIFQYYEEEERQRGNFPDRFSGHQFPNYSSELNVNALLLGDSALYLCASSLVGQRGGLYNEQFFGPGTRLTVL.

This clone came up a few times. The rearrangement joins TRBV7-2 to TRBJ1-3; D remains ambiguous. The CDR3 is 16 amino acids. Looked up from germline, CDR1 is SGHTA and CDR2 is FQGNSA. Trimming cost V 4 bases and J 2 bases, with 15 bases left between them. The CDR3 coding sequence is TGTGCCAGCAGCTCTGGGCATTTCGACCCTGGAAACACCATATATTTT. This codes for CASSSGHFDPGNTIYF.

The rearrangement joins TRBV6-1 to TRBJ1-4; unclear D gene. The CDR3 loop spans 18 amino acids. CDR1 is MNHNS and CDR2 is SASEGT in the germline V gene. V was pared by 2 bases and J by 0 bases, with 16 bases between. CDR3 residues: CASSERVYPSATNEKLFF. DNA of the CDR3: TGTGCCAGCAGTGAACGGGTCTACCCAAGTGCAACTAATGAAAAACTGTTTTTT.

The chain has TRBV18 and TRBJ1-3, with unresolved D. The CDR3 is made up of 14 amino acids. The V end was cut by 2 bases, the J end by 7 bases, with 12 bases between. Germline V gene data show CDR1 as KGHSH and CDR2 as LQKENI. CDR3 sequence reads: CASSPGGGLNTIYF. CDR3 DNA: TGTGCCAGCTCACCAGGTGGAGGGCTCAACACCATATATTTT.

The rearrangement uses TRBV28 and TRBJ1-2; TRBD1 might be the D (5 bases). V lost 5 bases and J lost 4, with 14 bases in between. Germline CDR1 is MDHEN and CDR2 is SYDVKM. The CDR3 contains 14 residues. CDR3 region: CASSLRGRVYGYTF. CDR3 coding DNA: TGTGCCAGCAGTCTCCGCGGCAGGGTCTATGGCTACACCTTC.